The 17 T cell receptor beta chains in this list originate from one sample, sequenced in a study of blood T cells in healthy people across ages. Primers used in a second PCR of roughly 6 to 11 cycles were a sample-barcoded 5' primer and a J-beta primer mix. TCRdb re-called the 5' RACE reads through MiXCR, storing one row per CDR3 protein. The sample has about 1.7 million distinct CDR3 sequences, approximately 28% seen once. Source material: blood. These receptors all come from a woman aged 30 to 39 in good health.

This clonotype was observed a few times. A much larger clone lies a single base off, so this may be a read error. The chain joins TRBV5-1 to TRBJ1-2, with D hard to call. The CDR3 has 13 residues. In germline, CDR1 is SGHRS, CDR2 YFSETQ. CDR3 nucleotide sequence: TGCGCCAGCAGCTTGACAGCTAACTATGGCCACACCTTC. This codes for CASSLTANYGHTF.

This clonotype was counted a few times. This CDR3 is CASSPPGSPYNEQFF. The CDR3 nucleotides read TGTGCCAGCAGTCCGCCCGGGTCACCCTACAATGAGCAGTTCTTC. This sequence joins TRBV27 and TRBJ2-1; D is unresolved. Trimming took 5 bases from V and 2 from J, leaving 13 bases between them. The V gene's germline CDR1 is MNHEY and CDR2 SMNVEV (reference sequence). CDR3 length: 15 amino acids.

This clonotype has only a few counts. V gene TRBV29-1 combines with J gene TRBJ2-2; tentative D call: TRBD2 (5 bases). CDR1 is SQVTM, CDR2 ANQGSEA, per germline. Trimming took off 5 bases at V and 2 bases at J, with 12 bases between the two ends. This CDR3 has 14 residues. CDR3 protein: CSVRIGVNTGELFF. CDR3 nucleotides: TGCAGCGTTCGAATCGGGGTCAACACCGGGGAGCTGTTTTTT.

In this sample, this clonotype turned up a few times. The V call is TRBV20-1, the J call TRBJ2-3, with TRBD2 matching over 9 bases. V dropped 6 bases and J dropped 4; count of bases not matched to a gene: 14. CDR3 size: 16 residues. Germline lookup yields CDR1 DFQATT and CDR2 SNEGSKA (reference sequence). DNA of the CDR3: TGCAGTGCCCCCCTCGGTGCGGGGGGGCAAGCAGATACGCAGTATTTT. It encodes CSAPLGAGGQADTQYF.

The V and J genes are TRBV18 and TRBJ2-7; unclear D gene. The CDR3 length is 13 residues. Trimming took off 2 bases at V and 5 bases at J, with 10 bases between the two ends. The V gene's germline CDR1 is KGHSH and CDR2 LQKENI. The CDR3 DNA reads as TGTGCCAGCTCACCAGACCTAGTGAACGAGCAGTACTTC. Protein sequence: CASSPDLVNEQYF.

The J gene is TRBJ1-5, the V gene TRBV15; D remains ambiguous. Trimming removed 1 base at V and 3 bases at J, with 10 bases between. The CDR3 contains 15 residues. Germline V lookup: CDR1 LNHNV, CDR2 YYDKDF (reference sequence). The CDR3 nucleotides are TGTGCCACCAGCAGAGTCGGCCAGGACAATCAGCCCCAGCATTTT. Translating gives CATSRVGQDNQPQHF.

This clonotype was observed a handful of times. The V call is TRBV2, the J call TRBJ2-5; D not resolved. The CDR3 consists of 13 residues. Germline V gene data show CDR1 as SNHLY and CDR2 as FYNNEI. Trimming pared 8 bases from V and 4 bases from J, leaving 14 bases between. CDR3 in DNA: TGTGCCAGCGGCGGCCTAGATAGAGAGACCCAGTACTTC. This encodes CASGGLDRETQYF. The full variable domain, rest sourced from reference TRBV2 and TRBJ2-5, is EPEVTQTPSHQVTQMGQEVILRCVPISNHLYFYWYRQILGQKVEFLVSFYNNEISEKSEIFDDQFSVERPDGSNFTLKIRSTKLEDSAMYFCASGGLDRETQYFGPGTRLLVL.

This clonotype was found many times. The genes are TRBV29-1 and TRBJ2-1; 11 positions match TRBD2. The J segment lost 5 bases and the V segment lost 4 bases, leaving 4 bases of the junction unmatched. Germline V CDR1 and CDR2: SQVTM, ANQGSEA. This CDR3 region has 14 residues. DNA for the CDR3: TGCAGCGTTGGGGGGGGACTAGCGGACAATGAGCAGTTCTTC. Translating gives CSVGGGLADNEQFF.

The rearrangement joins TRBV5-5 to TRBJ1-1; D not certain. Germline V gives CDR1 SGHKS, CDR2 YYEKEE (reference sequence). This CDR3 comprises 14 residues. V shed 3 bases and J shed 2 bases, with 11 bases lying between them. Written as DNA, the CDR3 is TGTGCCAGCAGCTACGGCCCGGCTAACACTGAAGCTTTCTTT. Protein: CASSYGPANTEAFF.

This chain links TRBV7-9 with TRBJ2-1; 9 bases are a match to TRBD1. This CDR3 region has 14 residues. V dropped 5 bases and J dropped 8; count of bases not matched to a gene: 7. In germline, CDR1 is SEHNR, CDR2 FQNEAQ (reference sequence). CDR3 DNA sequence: TGTGCCAGCAGCCCCGGGACAGGGAACGATGAGCAGTTCTTC. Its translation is CASSPGTGNDEQFF. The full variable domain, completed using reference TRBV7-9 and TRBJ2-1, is DTGVSQNPRHKITKRGQNVTFRCDPISEHNRLYWYRQTLGQGPEFLTYFQNEAQLEKSRLLSDRFSAERPKGSFSTLEIQRTEQGDSAMYLCASSPGTGNDEQFFGPGTRLTVL.

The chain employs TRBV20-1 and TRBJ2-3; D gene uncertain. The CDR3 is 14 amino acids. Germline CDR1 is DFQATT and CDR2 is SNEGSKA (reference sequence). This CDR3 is CRRRSHGPEDTQYF. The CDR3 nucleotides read TGCAGGCGCAGGTCGCACGGACCCGAGGATACGCAGTATTTT.

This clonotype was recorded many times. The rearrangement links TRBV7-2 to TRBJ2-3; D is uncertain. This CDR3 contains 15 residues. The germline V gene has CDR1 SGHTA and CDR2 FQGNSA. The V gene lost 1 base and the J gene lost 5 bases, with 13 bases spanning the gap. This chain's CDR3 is CASSLGLFDRDTQYF. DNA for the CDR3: TGTGCCAGCAGCTTAGGGCTATTCGACCGAGATACGCAGTATTTT.

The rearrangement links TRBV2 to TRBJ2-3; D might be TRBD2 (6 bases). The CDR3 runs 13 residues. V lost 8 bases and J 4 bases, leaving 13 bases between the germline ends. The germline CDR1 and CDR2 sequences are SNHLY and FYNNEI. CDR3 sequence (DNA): TGTGCCAGCGCGGGGACTCAAGCAGATACGCAGTATTTT. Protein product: CASAGTQADTQYF.

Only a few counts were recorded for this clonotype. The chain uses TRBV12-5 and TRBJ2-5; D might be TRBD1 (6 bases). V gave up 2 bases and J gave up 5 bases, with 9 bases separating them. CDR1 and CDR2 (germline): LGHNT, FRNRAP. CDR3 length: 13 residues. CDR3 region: CASGLNRDETQYF. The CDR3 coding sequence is TGTGCTAGTGGTTTGAACAGGGACGAGACCCAGTACTTC.

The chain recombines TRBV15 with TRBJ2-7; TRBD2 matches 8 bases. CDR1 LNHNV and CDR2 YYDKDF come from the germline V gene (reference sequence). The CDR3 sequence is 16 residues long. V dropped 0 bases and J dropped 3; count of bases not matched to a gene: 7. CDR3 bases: TGTGCCACCAGCAGAGATCTTATAGCGGGAAACTACGAGCAGTACTTC. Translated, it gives CATSRDLIAGNYEQYF.

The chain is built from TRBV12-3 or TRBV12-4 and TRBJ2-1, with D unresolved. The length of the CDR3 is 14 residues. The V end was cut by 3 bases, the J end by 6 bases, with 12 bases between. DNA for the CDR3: TGTGCCAGCAGTTTCTCGGCAGTTCGCAATGAGCAGTTCTTC. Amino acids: CASSFSAVRNEQFF.

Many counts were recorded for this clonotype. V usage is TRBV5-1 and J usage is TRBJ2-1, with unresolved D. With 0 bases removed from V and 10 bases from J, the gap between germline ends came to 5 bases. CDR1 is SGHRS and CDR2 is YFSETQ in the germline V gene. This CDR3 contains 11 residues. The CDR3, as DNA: TGCGCCAGCAGCTTGGAGAGCGAGCAGTTCTTC. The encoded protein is CASSLESEQFF.